One sample yielded the 30 T cell receptor beta chains listed below, sequenced in a study of shared clonotypes between healthy human individuals. Only in-frame clones appear in the TCRdb table, and some are missing; sequencing was by immunoSEQ multiplex PCR. This table holds fewer than 3 million clones, 85% to 95% found once. Input material: naive CD4+ T cells from PBMCs. Subset reported: CD45RA+ positively selected. These receptors came from a young man in good health. Some clones in this sample may be carry-over from other donors' samples.

This clone was seen a single time. V gene TRBV28 combines with J gene TRBJ2-2; D remains ambiguous. The CDR3 is 14 amino acids. V shed 7 bases and J shed 2 bases, with 11 bases lying between them. From germline, CDR1 is MDHEN and CDR2 SYDVKM. In DNA, the CDR3 is TGTGCCAGCAACGAGCCCCCCAACACCGGGGAGCTGTTTTTT. It specifies CASNEPPNTGELFF.

This sequence joins TRBV27 and TRBJ2-7; a weak D match, TRBD2 (6 bases). The CDR3 consists of 16 residues. Trimming stripped 5 bases from V and 1 base from J, with 18 bases between. The V gene's germline CDR1 is MNHEY and CDR2 SMNVEV (reference sequence). The CDR3: CASSRRGRPPSYEQYF. The CDR3 region has the DNA TGTGCCAGCAGTCGGCGGGGACGCCCTCCATCCTACGAGCAGTACTTC.

The chain employs TRBV5-4 and TRBJ2-7, with a tentative D call TRBD2 (7 bases). V was pared by 1 base and J by 6 bases, with 11 bases between. Germline CDR1 is SGHNT and CDR2 is YYREEE (reference sequence). The CDR3 spans 13 residues. CDR3: CASSLRGGSEQYF. CDR3 nucleotide sequence: TGTGCCAGCAGCTTGAGGGGGGGTTCCGAGCAGTACTTC.

The table lists this clone with a count of one. The V call is TRBV6-5, the J call TRBJ2-7; 11 bases align to TRBD1. The CDR3 is made up of 15 amino acids. Germline-derived CDR1 and CDR2 are MNHEY and SVGAGI. With V trimmed by 4 bases and J by 4 bases, 6 bases remained unmatched. CDR3 DNA: TGTGCCAGCAGTTCCTCCGGGACAGGGGGGTACGAGCAGTACTTC. Residues: CASSSSGTGGYEQYF.

V is TRBV7-3 and J is TRBJ1-2, with TRBD1 matching 8 bases. The CDR3 sequence is 14 residues long. CDR1 is SGHTA and CDR2 is FQGTGA in the germline V gene. V trimming: 5 bases; J trimming: 4 bases; junction bases outside the gene matches: 6. CDR3 bases: TGTGCCAGCAGCCGCCGTGGACAGGGCTATGGCTACACCTTC. Its translation: CASSRRGQGYGYTF.

The chain recombines TRBV7-2 with TRBJ2-7; D may match TRBD1 or TRBD2 (5 bases each). The CDR3 has 14 amino acids. V was trimmed by 5 bases and J by 6 bases, leaving 17 bases between them. Germline loops: CDR1 SGHTA, CDR2 FQGNSA. CDR3 DNA sequence: TGTGCCAGCAGCGCCGGGACCCGTGCTGGCGAGCAGTACTTC. This translates into CASSAGTRAGEQYF.

With respect to this clone: The sample holds other DNA sequences that translate to the same CDR3. The chain employs TRBV7-3 and TRBJ1-1; D not resolved. V lost 2 bases and J lost 1, with 5 bases in between. In germline, CDR1 is SGHTA, CDR2 FQGTGA. The length of the CDR3 is 13 residues. For the CDR3, the DNA is TGTGCCAGCAGCTTACGACAGAACACTGAAGCTTTCTTT. Its protein product is CASSLRQNTEAFF.

The V and J genes are TRBV28 and TRBJ1-2; D is possibly TRBD1 (5 bases). Germline V gene lookup returns CDR1 MDHEN and CDR2 SYDVKM. Trimming removed 5 bases at V and 5 bases at J, with 21 bases between. There are 16 residues in the CDR3. The CDR3 loop reads CASSRWGTSPQYGYTF. Here the CDR3 DNA reads TGTGCCAGCAGTCGGTGGGGGACGTCCCCTCAATATGGCTACACCTTC.

This clone was found a few times. This chain uses TRBV5-4 with TRBJ2-1; tentative D call: TRBD1 (6 bases). CDR1 is SGHNT and CDR2 is YYREEE in the germline V gene (reference sequence). The length of the CDR3 is 14 residues. The V gene lost 4 bases and the J gene lost 5 bases, with 13 bases spanning the gap. The CDR3 coding sequence is TGTGCCAGCAGCCCATGGCACAGGGACAATGAGCAGTTCTTC. Its translation: CASSPWHRDNEQFF.

This rearrangement joins TRBV7-2 to TRBJ1-2, with 7 nucleotides matching TRBD1. This CDR3 comprises 15 residues. V was pared by 5 bases and J by 5 bases, with 11 bases of the junction left unmatched. The germline CDR1 and CDR2 sequences are SGHTA and FQGNSA. CDR3 coding DNA: TGTGCCAGCAGCAGGGGCAGGGGGGGCCTTTATGGCTACACCTTC. This codes for CASSRGRGGLYGYTF. Looking up the rest from reference TRBV7-2 and TRBJ1-2 gives the full variable domain: GAGVSQSPSNKVTEKGKDVELRCDPISGHTALYWYRQSLGQGLEFLIYFQGNSAPDKSGLPSDRFSAERTGGSVSTLTIQRTQQEDSAVYLCASSRGRGGLYGYTFGSGTRLTVV.

The sample holds a few counts of this clone. The chain couples TRBV19 to TRBJ1-1; D gene unclear. The germline gives CDR1 LNHDA, CDR2 SQIVND (reference sequence). Trimming took 0 bases from V and 0 from J, leaving 8 bases between them. The CDR3 has 15 residues. The CDR3 region has the DNA TGTGCCAGTAGTATAGATCGGACGGTGAACACTGAAGCTTTCTTT. It translates to CASSIDRTVNTEAFF.

This chain joins TRBV6-1 and TRBJ1-5; TRBD1 might be the D (5 bases). This CDR3 is built from 14 residues. CDR1 is MNHNS, CDR2 SASEGT, per germline. Between the trimmed V and J ends, which lost 7 bases and 3 bases, there was a span of 13 bases. The CDR3, as DNA: TGTGCCAGCACCGAAGGGGCCTTCAATCAGCCCCAGCATTTT. Translated, it gives CASTEGAFNQPQHF.

This sequence joins TRBV7-9 and TRBJ1-4; a weak D match, TRBD1 (6 bases). The CDR3 runs to 13 residues. Trimming took off 3 bases at V and 8 bases at J, with 10 bases between the two ends. Germline-derived CDR1 and CDR2 are SEHNR and FQNEAQ (reference sequence). CDR3 bases: TGTGCCAGCAGCTTGGGGGCAGCCGAAAAACTGTTTTTT. It yields the protein CASSLGAAEKLFF.

This chain joins TRBV11-3 and TRBJ1-5; D gene ambiguous. Trimming pared 5 bases from V and 6 bases from J, leaving 20 bases between. In germline, CDR1 is SGHNT, CDR2 YENEEA. The CDR3 totals 16 residues. In DNA, the CDR3 is TGTGCCAGCAGCCCCAGCCCCGACCAGCCTTGTCAGCCCCAGCATTTT. Residues: CASSPSPDQPCQPQHF.

The J gene is TRBJ1-2, the V gene TRBV9, with D unresolved. Germline V gives CDR1 SGDLS, CDR2 YYNGEE. V gave up 0 bases and J gave up 0 bases, with 6 bases separating them. The CDR3 spans 14 residues. CDR3 region: CASSVGPTNYGYTF. The CDR3 bases are TGTGCCAGCAGCGTAGGACCGACTAACTATGGCTACACCTTC.

Notes on this clone: A read error may be the cause here, since a much bigger clone is one base away. This chain connects TRBV7-6 to TRBJ2-3, with D unclear. Per germline, CDR1 SGHVS and CDR2 FNYEAQ. V lost 1 base and J lost 4, with 3 bases in between. This CDR3 comprises 12 residues. The CDR3 loop reads CASSLGADTQYF. Here the CDR3 DNA reads TGTGCCAGCAGCTTAGGGGCAGATACGCAGTATTTT.

V gene TRBV11-2 combines with J gene TRBJ1-3, with D maybe TRBD1 (5 bases). The CDR3 spans 19 residues. Trimming took 5 bases from V and 0 from J, leaving 23 bases between them. Germline values: CDR1 SGHAT, CDR2 FQNNGV. For the CDR3, the DNA is TGTGCCAGCAGCAAGCGCGGGGGGTACGCTCCCAGCTCTGGAAACACCATATATTTT. Translating gives CASSKRGGYAPSSGNTIYF.

This chain joins TRBV28 and TRBJ2-5, with D unclear. The germline V gene encodes CDR1 MDHEN and CDR2 SYDVKM. Between the trimmed V and J ends, which lost 6 bases and 5 bases, there was a span of 25 bases. There are 17 residues in the CDR3. CDR3 in DNA: TGTGCCAGCAGCCCTGTACGAGGCGCGGCTTTCGGGGAGACCCAGTACTTC. Its translation: CASSPVRGAAFGETQYF.

The CDR3 is CASSQIPLAGVWGQFF. Written as DNA, the CDR3 is TGCGCCAGCAGCCAAATTCCGCTAGCGGGCGTCTGGGGGCAGTTCTTC. The chain joins TRBV4-1 to TRBJ2-1, with 8 bases fitting TRBD2. The CDR3 extends over 16 amino acids. V shed 2 bases, J shed 12 bases, and the junction held 15 bases outside the gene matches. Germline V lookup: CDR1 MGHRA, CDR2 YSYEKL.

This chain joins TRBV29-1 and TRBJ2-1; unclear D gene. V gave up 5 bases and J gave up 8 bases, with 10 bases separating them. CDR3 length: 11 amino acids. Germline V CDR1 and CDR2: SQVTM, ANQGSEA. CDR3 in amino acids: CSVLRSDEQFF. The CDR3 bases are TGCAGCGTTCTCAGGAGCGATGAGCAGTTCTTC.

This clone was seen a handful of times. Other nucleotide sequences from this sample produce the same CDR3. The CDR3, as DNA: TGTGCCAGCAGTTTAGGGACCTACGAGCAGTACTTC. Translation gives CASSLGTYEQYF. The chain recombines TRBV28 with TRBJ2-7, with no clear D. The germline gives CDR1 MDHEN, CDR2 SYDVKM. This CDR3 region has 12 residues. V was pared by 2 bases and J by 2 bases, with 4 bases between.

The V and J genes are TRBV11-2 and TRBJ2-5; 7 bases align to TRBD1. This CDR3 has 14 amino acids. Per germline, CDR1 SGHAT and CDR2 FQNNGV. V gave up 4 bases and J gave up 5 bases; unmatched junction bases: 7. The CDR3 nucleotides are TGTGCCAGCAGCTCCCGAGGGGGCTGGGAGACCCAGTACTTC. It translates to CASSSRGGWETQYF.

This clone was found a few times. The V call is TRBV19, the J call TRBJ1-5, with D perhaps matching TRBD1 (5 bases). V was cut by 7 bases and J by 9 bases, with 22 bases left in between. The CDR3 contains 15 residues. Looked up from germline, CDR1 is LNHDA and CDR2 is SQIVND (reference sequence). In DNA, the CDR3 is TGTGCCAGTACCTATAGGGGCAGTGACCCGAGGCCCCAGCATTTT. It is translated as CASTYRGSDPRPQHF.

The chain is built from TRBV5-4 and TRBJ2-1; a weak D match, TRBD2 (6 bases). The CDR3 length is 15 residues. CDR1 is SGHNT and CDR2 is YYREEE in the germline V gene (reference sequence). V lost 0 bases and J 13 bases, leaving 20 bases between the germline ends. CDR3 sequence reads: CASSLGRGFWGLQFF. As DNA, the CDR3 is TGTGCCAGCAGCTTGGGACGGGGGTTCTGGGGGTTACAGTTCTTC.

V is TRBV5-1 and J is TRBJ2-5; tentatively, D is TRBD2 (6 bases). CDR1 is SGHRS, CDR2 YFSETQ, per germline. V was clipped by 4 bases and J by 4 bases, with 11 bases between them. The CDR3 is 13 amino acids. The CDR3 DNA sequence: TGCGCCAGCAGCACGGAGGGCACAGAGACCCAGTACTTC. Translation gives CASSTEGTETQYF.

The chain carries TRBV5-8 and TRBJ2-1; 14 nucleotides agree with TRBD2. This CDR3 spans 15 amino acids. Trimming at V came to 3 bases and at J to 8 bases, leaving 4 bases not matched to a gene. The germline V gene has CDR1 SGHTS and CDR2 YDEGEE. Here the CDR3 reads CASSSGLAGVDEQFF. The CDR3 nucleotides are TGTGCCAGCAGCTCGGGACTAGCGGGAGTCGATGAGCAGTTCTTC.

The chain recombines TRBV27 with TRBJ2-7; TRBD2 agrees at 13 bases. Trimming cost V 6 bases and J 5 bases; bases outside gene matches: 7. The germline V gene has CDR1 MNHEY and CDR2 SMNVEV (reference sequence). This CDR3 spans 15 amino acids. DNA for the CDR3: TGTGCCAGCAGGGACCGACTAGCGGGAGGTCACGAGCAGTACTTC. It translates to CASRDRLAGGHEQYF.

This rearrangement joins TRBV15 to TRBJ1-5; 8 nucleotides agree with TRBD1. V dropped 9 bases and J dropped 4; count of bases not matched to a gene: 5. This CDR3 is 13 amino acids long. Germline CDR1 and CDR2: LNHNV and YYDKDF (reference sequence). CDR3 protein: CATDQGANQPQHF. For the CDR3, the DNA is TGTGCCACAGACCAGGGGGCAAATCAGCCCCAGCATTTT.

Details on this clone: The sample carries other DNA sequences with the same CDR3. The chain carries TRBV11-3 and TRBJ2-2; D is ambiguous. The CDR3 is 14 residues long. V was trimmed by 5 bases and J by 0 bases, leaving 7 bases between them. Per the germline V gene, CDR1 is SGHNT and CDR2 is YENEEA. CDR3 amino acids: CASSVGTNTGELFF. The CDR3 bases are TGTGCCAGCAGCGTGGGGACGAACACCGGGGAGCTGTTTTTT.

This clone was recorded a few times. The chain recombines TRBV9 with TRBJ2-3; D ambiguous. Per germline, CDR1 SGDLS and CDR2 YYNGEE. The length of the CDR3 is 15 residues. With 0 bases removed from V and 0 bases from J, the gap between germline ends came to 8 bases. In nucleotides, the CDR3 is TGTGCCAGCAGCGTAGCTACGGCCAGCACAGATACGCAGTATTTT. Protein sequence: CASSVATASTDTQYF. Based on the CDR3 plus reference TRBV9 and TRBJ2-3, the full variable domain is DSGVTQTPKHLITATGQRVTLRCSPRSGDLSVYWYQQSLDQGLQFLIQYYNGEERAKGNILERFSAQQFPDLHSELNLSSLELGDSALYFCASSVATASTDTQYFGPGTRLTVL.